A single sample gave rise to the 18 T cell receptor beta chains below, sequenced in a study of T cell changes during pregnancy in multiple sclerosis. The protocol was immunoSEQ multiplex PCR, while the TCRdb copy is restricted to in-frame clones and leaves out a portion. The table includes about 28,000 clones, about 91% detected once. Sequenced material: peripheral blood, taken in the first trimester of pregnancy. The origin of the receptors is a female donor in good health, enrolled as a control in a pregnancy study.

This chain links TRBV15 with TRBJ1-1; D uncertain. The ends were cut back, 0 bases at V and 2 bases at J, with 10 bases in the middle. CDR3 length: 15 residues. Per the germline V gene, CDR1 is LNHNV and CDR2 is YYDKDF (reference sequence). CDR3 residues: CATSRDWAGNTEAFF. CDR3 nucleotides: TGTGCCACCAGCAGAGATTGGGCTGGTAACACTGAAGCTTTCTTT.

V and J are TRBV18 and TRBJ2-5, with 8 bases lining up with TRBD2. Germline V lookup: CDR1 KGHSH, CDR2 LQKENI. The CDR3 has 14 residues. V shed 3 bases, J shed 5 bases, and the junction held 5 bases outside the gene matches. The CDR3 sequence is CASSPESGSETQYF. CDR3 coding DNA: TGTGCCAGCTCACCGGAGAGCGGGAGCGAGACCCAGTACTTC. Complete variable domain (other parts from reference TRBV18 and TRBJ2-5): NAGVMQNPRHLVRRRGQEARLRCSPMKGHSHVYWYRQLPEEGLKFMVYLQKENIIDESGMPKERFSAEFPKEGPSILRIQQVVRGDSAAYFCASSPESGSETQYFGPGTRLLVL.

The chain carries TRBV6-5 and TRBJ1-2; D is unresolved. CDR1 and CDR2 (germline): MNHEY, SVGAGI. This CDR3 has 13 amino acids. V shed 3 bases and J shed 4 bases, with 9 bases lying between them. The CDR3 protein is CASSYTTGYGYTF. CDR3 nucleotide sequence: TGTGCCAGCAGTTATACGACGGGCTATGGCTACACCTTC.

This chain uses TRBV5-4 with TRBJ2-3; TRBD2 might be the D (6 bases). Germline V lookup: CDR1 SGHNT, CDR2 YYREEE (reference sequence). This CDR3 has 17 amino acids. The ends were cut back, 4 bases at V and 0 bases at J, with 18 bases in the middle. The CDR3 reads CASSPGPVAVSTDTQYF. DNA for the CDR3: TGTGCCAGCAGCCCGGGTCCAGTAGCGGTTAGCACAGATACGCAGTATTTT.

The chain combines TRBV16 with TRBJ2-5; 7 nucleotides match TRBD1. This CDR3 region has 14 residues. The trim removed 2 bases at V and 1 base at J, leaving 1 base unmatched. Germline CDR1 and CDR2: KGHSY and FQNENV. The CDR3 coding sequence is TGTGCCAGCAGCCAAAACAGGGGCCAAGAGACCCAGTACTTC. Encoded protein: CASSQNRGQETQYF.

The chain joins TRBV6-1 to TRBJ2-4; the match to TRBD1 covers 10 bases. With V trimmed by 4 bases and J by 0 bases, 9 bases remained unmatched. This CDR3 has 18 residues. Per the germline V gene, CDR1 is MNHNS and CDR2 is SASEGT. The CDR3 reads CASSGGQGSFLAKNIQYF. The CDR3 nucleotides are TGTGCCAGCAGTGGGGGACAGGGGAGCTTCCTAGCCAAAAACATTCAGTACTTC.

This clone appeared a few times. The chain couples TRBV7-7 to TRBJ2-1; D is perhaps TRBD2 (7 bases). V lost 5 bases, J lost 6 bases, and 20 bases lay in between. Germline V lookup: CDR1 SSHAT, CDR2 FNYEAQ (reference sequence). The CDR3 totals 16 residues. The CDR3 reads CASSLGTGGWGNEQFF. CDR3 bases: TGTGCCAGCAGCCTGGGTACGGGGGGCTGGGGCAATGAGCAGTTCTTC.

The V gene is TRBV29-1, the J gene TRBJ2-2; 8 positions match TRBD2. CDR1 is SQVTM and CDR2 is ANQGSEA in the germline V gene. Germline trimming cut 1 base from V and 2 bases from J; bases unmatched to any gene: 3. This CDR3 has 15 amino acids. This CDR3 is CSVEGLAPNTGELFF. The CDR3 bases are TGCAGCGTTGAAGGACTAGCGCCAAACACCGGGGAGCTGTTTTTT.

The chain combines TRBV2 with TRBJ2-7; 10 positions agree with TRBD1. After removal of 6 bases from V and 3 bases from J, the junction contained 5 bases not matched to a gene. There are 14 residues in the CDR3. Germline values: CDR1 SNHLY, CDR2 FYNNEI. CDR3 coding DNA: TGTGCCAGCAGCCCGGGACAGGGGTACTACGAGCAGTACTTC. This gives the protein CASSPGQGYYEQYF.

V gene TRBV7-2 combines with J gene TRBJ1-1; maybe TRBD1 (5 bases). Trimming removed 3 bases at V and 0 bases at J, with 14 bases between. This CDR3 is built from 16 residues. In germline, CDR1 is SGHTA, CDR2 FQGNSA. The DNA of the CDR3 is TGTGCCAGCAGCTTTGACAGTCCCCTCGTGAACACTGAAGCTTTCTTT. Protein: CASSFDSPLVNTEAFF.

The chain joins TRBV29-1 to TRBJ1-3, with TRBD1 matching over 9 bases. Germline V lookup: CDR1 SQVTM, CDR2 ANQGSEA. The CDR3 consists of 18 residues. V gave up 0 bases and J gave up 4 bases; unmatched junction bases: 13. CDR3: CSVEERGTGPRRGNTIYF. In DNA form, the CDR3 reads TGCAGCGTTGAAGAAAGAGGGACAGGGCCGAGGAGGGGAAACACCATATATTTT.

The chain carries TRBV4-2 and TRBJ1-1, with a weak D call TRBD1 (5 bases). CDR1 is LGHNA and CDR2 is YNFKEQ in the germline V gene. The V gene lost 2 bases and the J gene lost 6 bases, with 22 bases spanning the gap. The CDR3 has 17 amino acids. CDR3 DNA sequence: TGTGCCAGCAGCCAACCTATCGGGGGGGTTCTGGACTCTGAAGCTTTCTTT. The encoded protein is CASSQPIGGVLDSEAFF.

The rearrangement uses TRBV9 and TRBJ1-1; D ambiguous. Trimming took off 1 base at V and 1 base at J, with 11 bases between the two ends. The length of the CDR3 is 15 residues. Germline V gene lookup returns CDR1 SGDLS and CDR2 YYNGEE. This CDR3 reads CASSVISGKNTEAFF. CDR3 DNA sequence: TGTGCCAGCAGCGTAATTTCGGGGAAGAACACTGAAGCTTTCTTT. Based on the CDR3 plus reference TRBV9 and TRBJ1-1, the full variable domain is DSGVTQTPKHLITATGQRVTLRCSPRSGDLSVYWYQQSLDQGLQFLIQYYNGEERAKGNILERFSAQQFPDLHSELNLSSLELGDSALYFCASSVISGKNTEAFFGQGTRLTVV.

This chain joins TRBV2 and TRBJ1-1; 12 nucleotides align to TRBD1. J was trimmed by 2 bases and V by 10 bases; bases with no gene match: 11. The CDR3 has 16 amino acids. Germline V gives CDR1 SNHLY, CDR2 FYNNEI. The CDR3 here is CAIPKGTGGLNTEAFF. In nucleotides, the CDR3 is TGTGCCATCCCGAAGGGGACAGGGGGCCTAAACACTGAAGCTTTCTTT.

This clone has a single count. CDR3 amino acids: CAWKPSLAKNIQYF. In nucleotides, the CDR3 is TGTGCCTGGAAGCCTAGCTTAGCCAAAAACATTCAGTACTTC. This chain links TRBV30 with TRBJ2-4; the D gene is possibly TRBD2 (5 bases). Germline lookup yields CDR1 GTSNPN and CDR2 SVGIG (reference sequence). The length of the CDR3 is 14 residues. The V end lost 4 bases, the J end lost 0 bases, and 10 bases lay between the germline ends.

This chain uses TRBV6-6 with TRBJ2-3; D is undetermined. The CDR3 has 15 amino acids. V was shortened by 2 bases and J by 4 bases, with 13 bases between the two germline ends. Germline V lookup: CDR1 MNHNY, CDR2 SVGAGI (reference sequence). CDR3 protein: CASSYGSLIADTQYF. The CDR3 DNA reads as TGTGCCAGCAGTTACGGCTCATTGATCGCAGATACGCAGTATTTT.

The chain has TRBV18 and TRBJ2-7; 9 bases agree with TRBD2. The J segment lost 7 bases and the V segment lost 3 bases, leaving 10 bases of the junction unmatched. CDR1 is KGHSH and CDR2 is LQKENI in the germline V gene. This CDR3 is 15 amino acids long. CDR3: CASSPVAGVTKEQYF. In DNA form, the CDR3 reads TGTGCCAGCTCACCCGTAGCGGGAGTCACGAAAGAGCAGTACTTC.

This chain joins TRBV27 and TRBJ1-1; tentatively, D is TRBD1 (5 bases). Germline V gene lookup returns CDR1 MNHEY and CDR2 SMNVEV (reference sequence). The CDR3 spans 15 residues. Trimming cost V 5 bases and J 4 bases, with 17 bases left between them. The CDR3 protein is CASSPFPGGATEAFF. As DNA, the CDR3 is TGTGCCAGCAGTCCTTTCCCCGGCGGGGCCACTGAAGCTTTCTTT.